The 12 T cell receptor beta chains below come from one sample, sequenced in a study of T cells in Graves' hyperthyroidism and ophthalmopathy. Template material for amplifying TCR beta CDR3 regions consisted of RNA transcripts. TCR CDR3 regions were first amplified by RT-PCR with HTBI primers. TCRdb re-called the multiplex PCR reads with MiXCR, one entry per CDR3 protein. The sample carries a few hundred thousand distinct CDR3 sequences, roughly 15% recorded once. The sequenced sample consisted of blood. The receptors come from a woman in her thirties with Graves' ophthalmopathy.

The chain has TRBV9 and TRBJ1-3; D is unclear. Germline values: CDR1 SGDLS, CDR2 YYNGEE. CDR3 size: 16 residues. The V gene lost 4 bases and the J gene lost 0 bases, with 14 bases spanning the gap. The CDR3 DNA reads as TGTGCCAGCAGCTCCAATCGTCGGTCCTCTGGAAACACCATATATTTT. Residues: CASSSNRRSSGNTIYF.

This clonotype was picked up many times. The chain recombines TRBV27 with TRBJ2-3, with 9 bases fitting TRBD2. The CDR3 sequence is 16 residues long. The V gene end was trimmed by 6 bases and the J gene end by 3 bases; junction bases not matched to a gene: 10. The germline CDR1 and CDR2 sequences are MNHEY and SMNVEV (reference sequence). CDR3 bases: TGTGCCAGCAGACGACAGGCGGGGGGGGGGACAGATACGCAGTATTTT. It codes for CASRRQAGGGTDTQYF.

This clonotype was seen ten or more times. The DNA of the CDR3 is TGTGCCAGCAGCCAAGGAGTCACTGTCGGGGAGCTGTTTTTT. It codes for CASSQGVTVGELFF. This chain connects TRBV14 to TRBJ2-2; no clear D. CDR1 and CDR2 (germline): SGHDN, FVKESK. The V gene lost 1 base and the J gene lost 7 bases, with 10 bases spanning the gap. CDR3 length: 14 amino acids. The full variable domain, with the rest looked up from reference TRBV14 and TRBJ2-2, is EAGVTQFPSHSVIEKGQTVTLRCDPISGHDNLYWYRRVMGKEIKFLLHFVKESKQDESGMPNNRFLAERTGGTYSTLKVQPAELEDSGVYFCASSQGVTVGELFFGEGSRLTVL.

A remark on this clonotype: A read error is possible here, since a much larger clone lies one base away. V is TRBV12-3 or TRBV12-4 and J is TRBJ2-3; the D gene is possibly TRBD1 (6 bases). With the DNA end fitting TRBJ1-5 better, the J assignment may be wrong. This CDR3 is 17 amino acids long. DNA of the CDR3: TGTGCCAGCAGTTTCGAGGGGGAGTGGGCTAGCACAGATACGCAGCATTTT. Its translation is CASSFEGEWASTDTQHF.

This clonotype was detected only a few times. The genes are TRBV10-3 and TRBJ2-7; D possibly matches TRBD1 or TRBD2 (5 bases each). The CDR3 sequence is 12 residues long. Trimming left V 4 bases short and J 6 bases short, with 10 bases between. Germline V lookup: CDR1 ENHRY, CDR2 SYGVKD. The DNA of the CDR3 is TGTGCCATCAGTGGTTCAGGGAGCGAGCAGTACTTC. It translates to CAISGSGSEQYF.

This clonotype was found many times. The rearrangement uses TRBV29-1 and TRBJ2-5; TRBD2 agrees at 8 bases. Trimming removed 5 bases from V and 5 bases from J; junction bases left unmatched: 7. The CDR3 runs 13 residues. Per the germline V gene, CDR1 is SQVTM and CDR2 is ANQGSEA. The CDR3, as DNA: TGCAGCGTTAAAGCGGGGGTATCCGAGACCCAGTACTTC. Translating gives CSVKAGVSETQYF.

The table lists this clonotype with a few counts. V gene TRBV28 combines with J gene TRBJ1-2; D is perhaps TRBD1 (5 bases). V was cut by 7 bases and J by 5 bases, with 17 bases left in between. The CDR3 has 14 amino acids. Germline V gives CDR1 MDHEN, CDR2 SYDVKM. As DNA, the CDR3 is TGTGCCAGCACCGTAGACAGATACGCGTATGGCTACACCTTC. The encoded protein is CASTVDRYAYGYTF.

This sequence joins TRBV12-5 and TRBJ1-3; 9 positions match TRBD1. Germline values: CDR1 LGHNT, CDR2 FRNRAP. V was clipped by 6 bases and J by 1 base; unmatched bases: 7. The CDR3 loop spans 16 amino acids. The CDR3 reads CASGPGTGLSGNTIYF. The DNA of the CDR3 is TGTGCTAGTGGCCCCGGGACAGGGTTGTCTGGAAACACCATATATTTT.

This clonotype was seen at least ten times. V gene TRBV28 combines with J gene TRBJ1-4; D might be TRBD1 (5 bases). The V gene lost 3 bases and the J gene lost 5 bases, with 10 bases spanning the gap. In germline, CDR1 is MDHEN, CDR2 SYDVKM. This CDR3 is 14 amino acids long. CDR3 sequence reads: CASSFFDRNEKLFF. Here the CDR3 DNA reads TGTGCCAGCAGTTTCTTTGACAGAAATGAAAAACTGTTTTTT.

This clonotype was observed at least ten times. The chain has TRBV20-1 and TRBJ1-2; D gene unclear. V shed 7 bases and J shed 5 bases, with 20 bases lying between them. The CDR3 spans 14 residues. Germline V gives CDR1 DFQATT, CDR2 SNEGSKA (reference sequence). CDR3 DNA sequence: TGCAGTGTTTCGGAAAGTGGGGTTCGGTATGGCTACACCTTC. Translated: CSVSESGVRYGYTF.

The table lists this clonotype with a few counts. This chain uses TRBV28 with TRBJ1-2; TRBD1 aligns across 9 bases. The CDR3 sequence is 14 residues long. The J segment lost 4 bases and the V segment lost 7 bases, leaving 7 bases of the junction unmatched. CDR1 is MDHEN, CDR2 SYDVKM, per germline. For the CDR3, the DNA is TGTGCCAGCACTCGGGACAGGGCTAGCTATGGCTACACCTTC. Translation: CASTRDRASYGYTF.

This clonotype was seen more than once but under ten times. The rearrangement uses TRBV19 and TRBJ2-3; 7 bases are a match to TRBD1. The V gene end was trimmed by 2 bases and the J gene end by 4 bases; junction bases not matched to a gene: 3. This CDR3 has 14 amino acids. The V gene's germline CDR1 is LNHDA and CDR2 SQIVND (reference sequence). The CDR3 loop reads CASSILGGPDTQYF. CDR3 in DNA: TGTGCCAGTAGTATATTAGGGGGCCCAGATACGCAGTATTTT.